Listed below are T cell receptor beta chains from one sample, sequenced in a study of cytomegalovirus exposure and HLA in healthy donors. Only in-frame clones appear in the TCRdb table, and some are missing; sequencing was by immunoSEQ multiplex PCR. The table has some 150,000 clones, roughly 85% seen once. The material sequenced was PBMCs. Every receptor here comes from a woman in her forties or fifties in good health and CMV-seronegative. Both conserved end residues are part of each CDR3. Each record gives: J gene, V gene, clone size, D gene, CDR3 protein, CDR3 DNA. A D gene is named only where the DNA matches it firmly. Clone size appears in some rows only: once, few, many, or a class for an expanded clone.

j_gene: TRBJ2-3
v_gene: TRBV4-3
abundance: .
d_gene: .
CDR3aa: CASSQDRGRPQYF
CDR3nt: TGCGCCAGCAGCCAAGACAGGGGCAGGCCGCAGTATTTT

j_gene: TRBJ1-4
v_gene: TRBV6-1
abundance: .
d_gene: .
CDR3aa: CASSEATGGNEKLFF
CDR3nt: TGTGCCAGCAGTGAAGCGACAGGTGGGAACGAAAAACTGTTTTTT

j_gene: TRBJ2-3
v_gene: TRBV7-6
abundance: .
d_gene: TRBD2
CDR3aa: CASSSGTSSLTDTQYF
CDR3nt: TGTGCCAGCAGCTCCGGGACTAGCAGCCTCACAGATACGCAGTATTTT

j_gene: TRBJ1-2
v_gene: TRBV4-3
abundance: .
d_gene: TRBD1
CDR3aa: CASSQDLLQGVGYTF
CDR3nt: TGCGCCAGCAGCCAAGATTTGCTACAGGGGGTTGGCTACACCTTC

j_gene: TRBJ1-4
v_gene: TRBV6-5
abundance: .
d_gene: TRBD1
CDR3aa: CASSYRGQGVGKLFF
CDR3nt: TGTGCCAGCAGTTACCGGGGACAGGGGGTGGGAAAACTGTTTTTT

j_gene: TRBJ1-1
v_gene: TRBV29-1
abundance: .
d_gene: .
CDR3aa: CSVDRGSKGLNTEAFF
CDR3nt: TGCAGCGTTGATCGAGGGAGTAAGGGATTGAACACTGAAGCTTTCTTT

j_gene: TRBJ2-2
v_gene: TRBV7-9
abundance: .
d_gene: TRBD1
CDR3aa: CASSLRGQGRAGELFF
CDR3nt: TGTGCCAGCAGCTTACGGGGACAGGGTAGAGCCGGGGAGCTGTTTTTT

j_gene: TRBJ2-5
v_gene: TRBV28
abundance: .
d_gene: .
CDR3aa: CASSFRDWKTQYF
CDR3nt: TGTGCCAGCAGTTTCAGGGATTGGAAGACCCAGTACTTC

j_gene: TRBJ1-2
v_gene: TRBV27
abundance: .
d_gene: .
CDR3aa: CASSLSPRGGVSYGYTF
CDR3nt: TGTGCCAGCAGTTTATCCCCCCGTGGGGGGGTCTCTTATGGCTACACCTTC

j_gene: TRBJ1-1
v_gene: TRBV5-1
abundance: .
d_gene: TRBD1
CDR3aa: CASSGGAGGGNTEAFF
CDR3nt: TGCGCCAGCAGCGGTGGGGCAGGGGGAGGGAACACTGAAGCTTTCTTT

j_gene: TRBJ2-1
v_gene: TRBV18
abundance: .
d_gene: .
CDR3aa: CASSPGGPSYNEQFF
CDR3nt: TGTGCCAGCTCACCAGGGGGCCCCTCCTACAATGAGCAGTTCTTC

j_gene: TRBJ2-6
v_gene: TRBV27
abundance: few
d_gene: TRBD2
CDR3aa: CASSPNSGGPGANVLTF
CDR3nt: TGTGCCAGCAGCCCCAACTCGGGGGGTCCTGGGGCCAACGTCCTGACTTTC

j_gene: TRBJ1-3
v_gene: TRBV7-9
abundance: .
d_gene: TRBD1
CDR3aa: CASSFGTGGVLSGNTIYF
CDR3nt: TGTGCCAGCAGCTTTGGGACAGGGGGAGTTCTCTCTGGAAACACCATATATTTT

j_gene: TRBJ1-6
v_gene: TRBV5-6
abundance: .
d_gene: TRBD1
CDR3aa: CASSWDRNNSPLHF
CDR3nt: TGTGCCAGCAGCTGGGACAGGAATAATTCACCCCTCCACTTT

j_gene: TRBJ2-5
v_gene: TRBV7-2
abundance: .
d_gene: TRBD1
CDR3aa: CASSLPFSWTGEYQETQYF
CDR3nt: TGTGCCAGCAGCTTACCATTCTCCTGGACAGGGGAGTACCAAGAGACCCAGTACTTC

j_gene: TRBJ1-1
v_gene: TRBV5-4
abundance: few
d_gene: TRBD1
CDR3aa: CASSFTGGGTEAFF
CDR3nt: TGTGCCAGCAGCTTTACAGGGGGTGGCACTGAAGCTTTCTTT

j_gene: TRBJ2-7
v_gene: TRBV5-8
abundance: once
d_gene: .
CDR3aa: CASGQSLVEQYF
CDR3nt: TGTGCCAGCGGCCAGTCCCTAGTCGAGCAGTACTTC

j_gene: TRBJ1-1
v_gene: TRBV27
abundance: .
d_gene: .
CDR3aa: CASAGTGSTEAFF
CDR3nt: TGTGCCAGCGCCGGCACAGGGAGCACTGAAGCTTTCTTT

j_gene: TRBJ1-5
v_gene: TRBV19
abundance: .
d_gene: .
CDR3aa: CASSNQGGGNQPQHF
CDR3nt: TGTGCCAGTAGTAATCAGGGAGGAGGCAATCAGCCCCAGCATTTT

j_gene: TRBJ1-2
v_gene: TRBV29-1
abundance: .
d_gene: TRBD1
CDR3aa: CSVLSGQGIYGYTF
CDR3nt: TGCAGCGTTTTGTCGGGACAGGGGATCTATGGCTACACCTTC

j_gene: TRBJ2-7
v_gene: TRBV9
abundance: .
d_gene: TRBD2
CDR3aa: CASSVGAGDYEQYF
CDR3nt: TGTGCCAGCAGCGTAGGGGCGGGAGACTACGAGCAGTACTTC

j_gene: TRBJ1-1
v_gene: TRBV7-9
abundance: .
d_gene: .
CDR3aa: CSSSAGRTEAFF
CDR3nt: TGTTCCAGCAGCGCAGGGAGGACTGAAGCTTTCTTT

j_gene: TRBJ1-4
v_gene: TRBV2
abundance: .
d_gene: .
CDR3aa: CASSEGRGRLFF
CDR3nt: TGTGCCAGCAGTGAAGGGAGGGGACGACTGTTTTTT

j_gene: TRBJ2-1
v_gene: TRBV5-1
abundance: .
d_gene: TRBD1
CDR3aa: CASSPQGAGNEQFF
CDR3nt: TGCGCCAGCAGCCCTCAGGGGGCGGGCAATGAGCAGTTCTTC

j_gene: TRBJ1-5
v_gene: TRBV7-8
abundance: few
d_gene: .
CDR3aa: CASSFVQNQPQHF
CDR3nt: TGTGCCAGCAGCTTTGTCCAAAATCAGCCCCAGCATTTT

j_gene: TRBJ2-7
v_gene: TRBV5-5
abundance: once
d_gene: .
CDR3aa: CASSLSGSPTYEQYF
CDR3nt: TGTGCCAGCAGCTTGTCGGGAAGCCCTACCTACGAGCAGTACTTC

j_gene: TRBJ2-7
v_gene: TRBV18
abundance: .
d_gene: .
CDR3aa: CASSPPGQRIYEQYF
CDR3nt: TGTGCCAGCTCACCACCGGGGCAGCGTATCTACGAGCAGTACTTC

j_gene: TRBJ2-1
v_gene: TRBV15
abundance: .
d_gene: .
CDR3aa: CATSRGLRNEQFF
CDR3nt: TGTGCCACCAGCCGCGGTCTGAGGAATGAGCAGTTCTTC

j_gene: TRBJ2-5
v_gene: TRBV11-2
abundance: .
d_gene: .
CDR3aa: CASSLGTPGETQYF
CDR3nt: TGTGCCAGCAGCTTAGGGACACCAGGGGAGACCCAGTACTTC

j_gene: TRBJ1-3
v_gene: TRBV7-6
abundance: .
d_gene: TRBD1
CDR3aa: CASSKGQGNTIYF
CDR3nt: TGTGCCAGCAGCAAGGGACAGGGGAACACCATATATTTT

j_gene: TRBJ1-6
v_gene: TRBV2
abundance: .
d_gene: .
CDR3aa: CASTLTGKNSPLHF
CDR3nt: TGTGCCAGCACTCTCACAGGGAAGAATTCCCCCCTCCACTTT

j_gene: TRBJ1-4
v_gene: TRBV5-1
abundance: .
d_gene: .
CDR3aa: CASSLAGREEKLFF
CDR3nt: TGCGCCAGCAGCTTGGCGGGCAGGGAAGAAAAACTGTTTTTT

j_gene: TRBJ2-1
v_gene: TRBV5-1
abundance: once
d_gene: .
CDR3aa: CASSSGEFHEQFF
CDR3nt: TGCGCCAGCAGCTCGGGGGAGTTCCATGAGCAGTTCTTC

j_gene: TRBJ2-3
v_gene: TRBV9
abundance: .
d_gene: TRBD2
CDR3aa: CASSVESRFGTSFSF
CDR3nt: TGTGCCAGCAGCGTAGAAAGTCGGTTTGGGACTAGCTTCAGTTTT

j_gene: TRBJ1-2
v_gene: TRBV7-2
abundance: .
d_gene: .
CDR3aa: CASSLAVGHPNYGYTF
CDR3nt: TGTGCCAGCAGCTTGGCGGTGGGGCATCCTAACTATGGCTACACCTTC

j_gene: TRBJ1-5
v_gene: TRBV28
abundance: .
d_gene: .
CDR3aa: CASTGGGFYNQPQHF
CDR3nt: TGTGCCAGCACCGGGGGAGGGTTTTACAATCAGCCCCAGCATTTT

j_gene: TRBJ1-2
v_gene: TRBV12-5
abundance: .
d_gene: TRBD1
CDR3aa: CASARQGWDGYTF
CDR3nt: TGTGCTAGTGCCCGACAGGGTTGGGATGGCTACACCTTC

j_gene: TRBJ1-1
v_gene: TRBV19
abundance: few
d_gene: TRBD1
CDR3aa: CASRRPGGTEAFF
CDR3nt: TGTGCCAGTAGGCGACCAGGGGGGACTGAAGCTTTCTTT

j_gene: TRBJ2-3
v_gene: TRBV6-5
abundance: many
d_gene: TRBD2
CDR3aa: CASELAGGSDTQYF
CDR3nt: TGTGCCAGCGAACTAGCGGGGGGTTCTGACACGCAGTATTTT

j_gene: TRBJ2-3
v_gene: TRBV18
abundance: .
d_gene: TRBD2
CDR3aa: CASDVIAGGSTDTQYF
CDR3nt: TGTGCCAGCGACGTTATAGCGGGGGGCAGCACAGATACGCAGTATTTT

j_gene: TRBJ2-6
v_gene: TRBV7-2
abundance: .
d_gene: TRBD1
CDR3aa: CASSSRGLGANVLTF
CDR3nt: TGTGCCAGCAGCTCGAGGGGGCTTGGGGCCAACGTCCTGACTTTC

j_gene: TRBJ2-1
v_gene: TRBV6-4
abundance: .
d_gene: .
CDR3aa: CASSDGLHNEQFF
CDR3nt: TGTGCCAGCAGTGACGGGCTCCACAATGAGCAGTTCTTC

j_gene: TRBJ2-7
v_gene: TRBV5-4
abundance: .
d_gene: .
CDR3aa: CASSSSGTHYEQYF
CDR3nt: TGTGCCAGCAGCTCGTCCGGGACTCACTACGAGCAGTACTTC

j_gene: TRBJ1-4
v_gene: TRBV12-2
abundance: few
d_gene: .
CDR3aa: CASRLALGRRGEKLFF
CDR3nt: TGTGCAAGTCGCTTAGCCTTGGGACGTCGGGGGGAAAAACTGTTTTTT

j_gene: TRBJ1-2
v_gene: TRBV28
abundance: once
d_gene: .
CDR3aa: CASRDSTKVEYTF
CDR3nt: TGTGCCAGCAGGGACAGTACGAAGGTGGAATACACCTTC

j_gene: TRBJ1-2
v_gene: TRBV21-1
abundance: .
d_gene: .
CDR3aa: CASSNKQGETNYGYTF
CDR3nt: TGTGCCAGCAGCAACAAACAGGGCGAGACTAACTATGGCTACACCTTC